This T cell receptor beta chain was documented in a study of control samples from healthy donors and cancer patients. A single count supports this clone. Only in-frame clones appear in the TCRdb table, and some are missing; sequencing was by immunoSEQ multiplex PCR. The top ten hold less than 1.6% of the sample, which has 200,000 to 250,000 clones, over 90% seen once. CDR1 and CDR2 (germline): SQVTM, ANQGSEA. The trim removed 7 bases at V and 5 bases at J, leaving 6 bases unmatched. CDR3 length: 12 residues. The sequence was obtained from a man aged 45-65 years in good health. The gene calls are TRBV29-1 and TRBJ1-1, with TRBD1 matching 8 bases. The sample taken for sequencing was blood. The DNA for the CDR3 is TGCAGCGCAGGGGGCCTGTTAACTGAAGCTTTCTTT. This sequence encodes CSAGGLLTEAFF.